A selection of T cell receptor beta chains follows, all from one sample in a study of T-cell memory formation after mild COVID-19. TCRdb ran MiXCR on the 5' RACE reads and lists one entry per CDR3 protein. The sample records roughly 300,000 distinct CDR3 sequences, roughly 15% being singletons. The sequencing sample was made of PBMCs or a T cell subset sorted from them (not recorded which). The origin of the receptors is a man aged 18-30 years who had mild COVID-19 (a few samples of this study predate the infection). Cell type and time point are not known. Both conserved end residues are part of each CDR3. Fields, in order: CDR3 DNA, CDR3 protein, V gene, D gene, J gene, clone size. D genes are given only for firm matches. Only part of the rows carry a size: once, few, many, or a class if the clone is expanded.

TGTGCCACCAGCAGACTAGCGGGGCTCACAGATACGCAGTATTTT,CATSRLAGLTDTQYF,TRBV15,TRBD2,TRBJ2-3,few
TGTGCCAGCAGCGCCACAGAGCGGAGCTATGGCTACACCTTC,CASSATERSYGYTF,TRBV7-6,-,TRBJ1-2,few
TGTGCCAGCGGCGGGGGGGCTCCGGAGGAGCAGTACTTC,CASGGGAPEEQYF,TRBV6-1,TRBD2,TRBJ2-7,many
TGTGCCAGCTGGAGGACAGGGTTGGAAGAGACCCAGTACTTC,CASWRTGLEETQYF,TRBV28,TRBD1,TRBJ2-5,few
TGTGCCAGCAGTTTAGGGGACAGGGAGCATTTT,CASSLGDREHF,TRBV28,TRBD1,TRBJ1-5,few
TGTGCCAGCAGCCCTAGCGGATGGTATGGCTACACCTTC,CASSPSGWYGYTF,TRBV3-1,-,TRBJ1-2,few
TGTGCCAGCAGCTTAAGCGTCTTAGATACGCAGTATTTT,CASSLSVLDTQYF,TRBV7-3,-,TRBJ2-3,-
-,CASSVGQGNEKLSF,TRBV7-2,-,TRBJ1-4,-
TGCGCCAGCAGCCAGAATGGACAGGCATATGGCTACACCTTC,CASSQNGQAYGYTF,TRBV4-1,TRBD1,TRBJ1-2,many
TGTGCCAGCAGCCAAGGTCTAGCGGGGGGGCAAAATGAGCAGTTCTTC,CASSQGLAGGQNEQFF,TRBV14,TRBD2,TRBJ2-1,few
TGTGCCAGCAGCGAGGCCTCCTATGGCATTCAGTACTTC,CASSEASYGIQYF,TRBV7-3,-,TRBJ2-4,few
TGTGCCAGCAGTGCCGGGGGACTAGCTGTTCCCTACGAGCAGTACTTC,CASSAGGLAVPYEQYF,TRBV12-3/TRBV12-4,TRBD2,TRBJ2-7,many
TGTGCCAGCAGGAACACAGGGGGCGGCTACACCTTC,CASRNTGGGYTF,TRBV12-3/TRBV12-4,TRBD1,TRBJ1-2,few
TGTGCCAGCAGCCAAGTTTTGGCGACCCAAGAGACCCAGTACTTC,CASSQVLATQETQYF,TRBV3-1,-,TRBJ2-5,-
TGTGCCAGCAGTTTTAAAGGGGCCCAGCCCCAGCATTTT,CASSFKGAQPQHF,TRBV12-3/TRBV12-4,-,TRBJ1-5,-
TGTGCCATTACCGGAGGGACGGGGACGTATGAGCAGTTCTTC,CAITGGTGTYEQFF,TRBV10-3,-,TRBJ2-1,many
TGCGCCAGCAGCCAAGTGCTAGCGGAGTACGAGCAGTACTTC,CASSQVLAEYEQYF,TRBV4-1,TRBD2,TRBJ2-7,-
TGTGCCAGCAGCCAAGATTCGACTAGCGGGGCCGTACCAGATACGCAGTATTTT,CASSQDSTSGAVPDTQYF,TRBV3-1,TRBD2,TRBJ2-3,few
TGTGCCGTCGGGGCCTCAGGGGCCTACGAGCAGTACTTC,CAVGASGAYEQYF,TRBV10-3,-,TRBJ2-7,few
TGTGCCAGCACCCAGGCGCTTGACGGGTTAGGGGGAACTGAAGCTTTCTTT,CASTQALDGLGGTEAFF,TRBV7-9,-,TRBJ1-1,-
TGCAGCGGCCGAGGGAGTAGCACTGAAGCTTTCTTT,CSGRGSSTEAFF,TRBV29-1,-,TRBJ1-1,few
TGTGCCAGCACTCCCGGGGGGGCTGATACGCAGTATTTT,CASTPGGADTQYF,TRBV12-3/TRBV12-4,TRBD2,TRBJ2-3,-
TGTGCCAGCAGCCCAGGCGCACTAGCGGGGGAACCCACAGATACGCAGTATTTT,CASSPGALAGEPTDTQYF,TRBV7-8,TRBD2,TRBJ2-3,-
TGTGCCAGCAGTGCGCCGCGGGGTTACACTGAAGCTTTCTTT,CASSAPRGYTEAFF,TRBV2,-,TRBJ1-1,few
TGTGCCAGCAGCGGGGACAGGGGTCATGAAAAACTGTTTTTT,CASSGDRGHEKLFF,TRBV7-3,TRBD1,TRBJ1-4,-
TGTGCCAGCAGCCCGCCGGGATTGGACAATGAGCAGTTCTTC,CASSPPGLDNEQFF,TRBV5-6,-,TRBJ2-1,-
TGTGCCAGCAGCGTAGACTATAATTCACCCCTCCACTTT,CASSVDYNSPLHF,TRBV7-6,-,TRBJ1-6,-
TGTGCCAGCAGCCAAGAAAGGTCGGGCACAGATACGCAGTATTTT,CASSQERSGTDTQYF,TRBV4-2,-,TRBJ2-3,few
TGTGCCAGCAGCCAGCACAGGGAATCCTACGAGCAGTACTTC,CASSQHRESYEQYF,TRBV7-2,-,TRBJ2-7,few
TGCGCCAGCAGGGGAAGGGCGGGGGGCGCGGTCAATGAGCAGTTCTTC,CASRGRAGGAVNEQFF,TRBV10-2,TRBD2,TRBJ2-1,few
TGCGCCAGCAGCTTGGAGGTGACAGGGAATGGTTATGAGCAGTTCTTC,CASSLEVTGNGYEQFF,TRBV5-1,TRBD1,TRBJ2-1,-
TGTGCCAGCATTCTAGCGGTTCCTGATACGCAGTATTTT,CASILAVPDTQYF,TRBV2,TRBD2,TRBJ2-3,few
TGCAGTGCCCCGACTAGCGGGAGAGGAGCCTACGAGCAGTACTTC,CSAPTSGRGAYEQYF,TRBV20-1,TRBD2,TRBJ2-7,-
TGTGCCAGCAGTTACGGTGGGACAGGCCCCTCACCCCTCCACTTT,CASSYGGTGPSPLHF,TRBV6-5,TRBD1,TRBJ1-6,-
TGTGCCAGCAGCCAAGATCTGACTAGCGGGCGGCAAGAGACCCAGTACTTC,CASSQDLTSGRQETQYF,TRBV4-2,TRBD2,TRBJ2-5,many
TGCGCCAGCAGCACCTCTGGGGCCAACGTCCTGACTTTC,CASSTSGANVLTF,TRBV4-1,-,TRBJ2-6,few
TGTGCCAGCAGTGAAAGGGGACTCGACAGTACAGATACGCAGTATTTT,CASSERGLDSTDTQYF,TRBV6-1,-,TRBJ2-3,-
TGCGCCAGCAGCTTGGCCTCTACAAACCCCTACGAGCAGTACTTC,CASSLASTNPYEQYF,TRBV5-1,-,TRBJ2-7,many
TGCGCCAGCAGCCAGGGACAGGGGATCAACTACGAGCAGTACTTC,CASSQGQGINYEQYF,TRBV4-1,TRBD1,TRBJ2-7,-
TGTGCCAGCAGTTTCGGCCACGAGCAGTACTTC,CASSFGHEQYF,TRBV12-3/TRBV12-4,-,TRBJ2-7,-
TGTGCCAGCAGTTCCCGGGGCAGGGGATTTGACGAGCAGTACTTC,CASSSRGRGFDEQYF,TRBV6-1,-,TRBJ2-7,-
TGCGCCAGCAGCGGCGGGGACTCTCACACCGGGGAGCTGTTTTTT,CASSGGDSHTGELFF,TRBV5-1,-,TRBJ2-2,few
TGCAGCGTTGGGGGTTTGCGGTTACGTCCTGAAGCTTTCTTT,CSVGGLRLRPEAFF,TRBV29-1,-,TRBJ1-1,many
TGTGCCAGCAGCCTCGGGACGCCAGCTAACTATGGCTACACCTTC,CASSLGTPANYGYTF,TRBV3-1,-,TRBJ1-2,-
TGTGCCACCAGTGATTCCGATCGTTGGCAGTTCTTC,CATSDSDRWQFF,TRBV24-1,-,TRBJ2-1,many
TGTGCCAGCAGCTTTACGGGGGCGACCGGGGAGCTGTTTTTT,CASSFTGATGELFF,TRBV7-3,-,TRBJ2-2,-
TGCGCCAGCAGCTTGCGGATGGAGACCGGGGAGCTGTTTTTT,CASSLRMETGELFF,TRBV5-1,-,TRBJ2-2,-
TGTGCCAGCAGTGAGATTGGACAGGATCAGCCCCAGCATTTT,CASSEIGQDQPQHF,TRBV2,TRBD1,TRBJ1-5,many
TGTGCCAGCAGTCCAACAAACAGGGAGCCGAACACTGAAGCTTTCTTT,CASSPTNREPNTEAFF,TRBV6-6,-,TRBJ1-1,once
TGTGCCAGCAGGGAGAACGCGAACACCGGGGAGCTGTTTTTT,CASRENANTGELFF,TRBV11-2,-,TRBJ2-2,few
TGCGCCAGCAGGACCGCAGGGGAACCCTACAATGAGCAGTTCTTC,CASRTAGEPYNEQFF,TRBV5-1,-,TRBJ2-1,-